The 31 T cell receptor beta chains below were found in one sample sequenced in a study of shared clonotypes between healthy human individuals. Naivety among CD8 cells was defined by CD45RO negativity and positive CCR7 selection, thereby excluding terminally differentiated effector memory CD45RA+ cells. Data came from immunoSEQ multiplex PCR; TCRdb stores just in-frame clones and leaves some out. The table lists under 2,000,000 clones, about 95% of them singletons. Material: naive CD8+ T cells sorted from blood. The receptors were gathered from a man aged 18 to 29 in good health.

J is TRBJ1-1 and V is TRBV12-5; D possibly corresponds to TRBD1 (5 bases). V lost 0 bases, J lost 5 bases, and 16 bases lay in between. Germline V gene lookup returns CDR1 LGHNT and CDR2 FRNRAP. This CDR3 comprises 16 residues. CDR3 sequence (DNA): TGTGCTAGTGGTTTGGTAATCACAGGAGGCCATACTGAAGCTTTCTTT. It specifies CASGLVITGGHTEAFF. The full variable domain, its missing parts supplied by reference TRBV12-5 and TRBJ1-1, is DARVTQTPRHKVTEMGQEVTMRCQPILGHNTVFWYRQTMMQGLELLAYFRNRAPLDDSGMPKDRFSAEMPDATLATLKIQPSEPRDSAVYFCASGLVITGGHTEAFFGQGTRLTVV.

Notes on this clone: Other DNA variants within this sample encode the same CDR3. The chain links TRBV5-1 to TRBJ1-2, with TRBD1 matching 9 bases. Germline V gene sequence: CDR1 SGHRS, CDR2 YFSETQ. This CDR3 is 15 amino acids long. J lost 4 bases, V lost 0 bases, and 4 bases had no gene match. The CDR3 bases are TGCGCCAGCAGCTTGGAACAGGGGGCTTCCTATGGCTACACCTTC. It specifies CASSLEQGASYGYTF.

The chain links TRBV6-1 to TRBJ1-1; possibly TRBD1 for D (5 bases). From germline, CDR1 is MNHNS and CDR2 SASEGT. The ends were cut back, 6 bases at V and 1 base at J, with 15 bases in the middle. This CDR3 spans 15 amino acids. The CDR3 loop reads CASSAPRGTNTEAFF. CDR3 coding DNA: TGTGCCAGCAGCGCCCCACGGGGGACGAACACTGAAGCTTTCTTT.

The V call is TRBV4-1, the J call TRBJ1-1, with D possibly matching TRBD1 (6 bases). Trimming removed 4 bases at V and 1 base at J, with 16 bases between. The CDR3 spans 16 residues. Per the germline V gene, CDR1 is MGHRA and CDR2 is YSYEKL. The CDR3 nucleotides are TGCGCCAGCAGCCTTCCAGGGGAGGGAAGGAACACTGAAGCTTTCTTT. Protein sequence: CASSLPGEGRNTEAFF.

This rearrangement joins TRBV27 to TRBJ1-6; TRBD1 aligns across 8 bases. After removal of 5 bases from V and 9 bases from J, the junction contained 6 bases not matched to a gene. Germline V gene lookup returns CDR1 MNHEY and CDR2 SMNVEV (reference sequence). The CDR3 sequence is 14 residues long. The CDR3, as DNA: TGTGCCAGCAGTATAGGACAGGGAGGTTCACCCCTCCACTTT. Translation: CASSIGQGGSPLHF.

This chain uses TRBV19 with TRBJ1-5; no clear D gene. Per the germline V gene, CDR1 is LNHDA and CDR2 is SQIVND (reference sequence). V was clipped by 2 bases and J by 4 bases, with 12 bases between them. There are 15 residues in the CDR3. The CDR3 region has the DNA TGTGCCAGTAGTATATGGTTGGAAGCAAATCAGCCCCAGCATTTT. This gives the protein CASSIWLEANQPQHF.

The CDR3 DNA follows: TGTGCCAGCAGCTTAGAGGACCCCACTGAAAGGGAAAAACTGTTTTTT. Its protein is CASSLEDPTEREKLFF. The V gene is TRBV7-9, the J gene TRBJ1-4, with D hard to call. From germline, CDR1 is SEHNR and CDR2 FQNEAQ (reference sequence). V lost 1 base, J lost 8 bases, and 17 bases lay in between. CDR3 length: 16 amino acids.

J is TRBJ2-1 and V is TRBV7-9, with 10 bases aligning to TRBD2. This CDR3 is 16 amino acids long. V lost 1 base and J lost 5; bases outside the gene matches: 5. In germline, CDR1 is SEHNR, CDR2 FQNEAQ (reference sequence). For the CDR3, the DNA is TGTGCCAGCAGCTTAGACGGAGCGGGAGGGGACAATGAGCAGTTCTTC. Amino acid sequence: CASSLDGAGGDNEQFF.

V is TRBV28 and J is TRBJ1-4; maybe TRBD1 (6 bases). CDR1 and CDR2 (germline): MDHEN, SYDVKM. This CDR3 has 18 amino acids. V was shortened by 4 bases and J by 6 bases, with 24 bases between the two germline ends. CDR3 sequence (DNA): TGTGCCAGCAGTTCCAATCAGGGGCGTTGGGGGTTCGATGAAAAACTGTTTTTT. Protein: CASSSNQGRWGFDEKLFF.

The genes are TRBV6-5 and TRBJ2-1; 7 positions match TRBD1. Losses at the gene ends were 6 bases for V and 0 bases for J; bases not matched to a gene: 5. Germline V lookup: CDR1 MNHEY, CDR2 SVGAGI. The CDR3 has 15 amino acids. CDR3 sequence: CASSGQVNSYNEQFF. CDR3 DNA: TGTGCCAGCAGCGGACAGGTCAACTCCTACAATGAGCAGTTCTTC.

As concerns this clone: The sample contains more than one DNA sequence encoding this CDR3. The CDR3 bases are TGCGCCAGCAGCCAAGGAGGGGGGGCCACTGAAGCTTTCTTT. This codes for CASSQGGGATEAFF. V gene TRBV4-3 combines with J gene TRBJ1-1; tentatively, D is TRBD1 (6 bases). There are 14 residues in the CDR3. Trimming shortened V by 1 base and J by 4 bases, and 10 bases separated the two germline ends. Germline assignment: CDR1 LGHNA and CDR2 YSLEER.

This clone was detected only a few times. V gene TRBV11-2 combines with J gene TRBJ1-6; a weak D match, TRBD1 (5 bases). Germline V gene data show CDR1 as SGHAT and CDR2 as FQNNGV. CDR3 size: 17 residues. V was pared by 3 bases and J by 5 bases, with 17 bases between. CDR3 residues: CASSFTPGQGDNSPLHF. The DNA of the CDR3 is TGTGCCAGCAGCTTTACCCCCGGGCAGGGCGATAATTCACCCCTCCACTTT.

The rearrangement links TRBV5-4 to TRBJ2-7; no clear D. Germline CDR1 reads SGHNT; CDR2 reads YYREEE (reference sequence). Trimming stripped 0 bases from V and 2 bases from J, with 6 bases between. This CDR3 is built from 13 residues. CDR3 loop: CASSLEVTYEQYF. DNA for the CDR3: TGTGCCAGCAGCTTGGAGGTCACCTACGAGCAGTACTTC. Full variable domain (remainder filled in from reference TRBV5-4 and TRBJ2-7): ETGVTQSPTHLIKTRGQQVTLRCSSQSGHNTVSWYQQALGQGPQFIFQYYREEENGRGNFPPRFSGLQFPNYSSELNVNALELDDSALYLCASSLEVTYEQYFGPGTRLTVT.

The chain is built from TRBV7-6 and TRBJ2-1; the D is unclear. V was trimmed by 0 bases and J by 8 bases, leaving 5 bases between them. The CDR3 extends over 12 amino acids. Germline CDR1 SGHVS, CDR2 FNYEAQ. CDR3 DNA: TGTGCCAGCAGCTTAGCGGCAGATGAGCAGTTCTTC. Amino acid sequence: CASSLAADEQFF.

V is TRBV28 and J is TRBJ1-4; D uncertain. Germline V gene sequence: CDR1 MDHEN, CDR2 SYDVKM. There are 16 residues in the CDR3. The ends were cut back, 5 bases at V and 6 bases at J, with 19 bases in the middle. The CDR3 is CASSRPSVGAYEKLFF. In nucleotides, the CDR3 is TGTGCCAGCAGTCGCCCGTCAGTGGGAGCTTATGAAAAACTGTTTTTT.

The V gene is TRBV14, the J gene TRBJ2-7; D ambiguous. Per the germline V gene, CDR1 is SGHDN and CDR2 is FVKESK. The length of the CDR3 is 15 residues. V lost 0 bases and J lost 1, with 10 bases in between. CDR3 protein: CASSQEGSESYEQYF. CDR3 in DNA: TGTGCCAGCAGCCAAGAGGGGTCGGAATCCTACGAGCAGTACTTC.

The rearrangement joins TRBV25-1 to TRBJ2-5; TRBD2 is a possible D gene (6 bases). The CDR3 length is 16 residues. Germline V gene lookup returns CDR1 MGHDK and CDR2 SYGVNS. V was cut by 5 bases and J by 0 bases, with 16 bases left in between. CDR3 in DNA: TGTGCCAGCAGTCCTCTCGGTGGAGGGAACCAAGAGACCCAGTACTTC. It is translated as CASSPLGGGNQETQYF.

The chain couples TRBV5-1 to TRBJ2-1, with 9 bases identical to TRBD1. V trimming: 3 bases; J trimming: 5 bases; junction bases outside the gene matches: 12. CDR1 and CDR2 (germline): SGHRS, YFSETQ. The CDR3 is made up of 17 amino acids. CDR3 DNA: TGCGCCAGCAGCTCAAACGAACCGGGACAGGGTCACAATGAGCAGTTCTTC. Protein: CASSSNEPGQGHNEQFF. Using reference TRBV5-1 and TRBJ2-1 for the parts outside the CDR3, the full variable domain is KAGVTQTPRYLIKTRGQQVTLSCSPISGHRSVSWYQQTPGQGLQFLFEYFSETQRNKGNFPGRFSGRQFSNSRSEMNVSTLELGDSALYLCASSSNEPGQGHNEQFFGPGTRLTVL.

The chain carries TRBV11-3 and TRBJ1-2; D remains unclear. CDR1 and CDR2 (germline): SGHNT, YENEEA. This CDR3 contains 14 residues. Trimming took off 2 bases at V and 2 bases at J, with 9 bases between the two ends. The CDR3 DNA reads TGTGCCAGCAGCTTATCCAGGAACAACTATGGCTACACCTTC. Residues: CASSLSRNNYGYTF.

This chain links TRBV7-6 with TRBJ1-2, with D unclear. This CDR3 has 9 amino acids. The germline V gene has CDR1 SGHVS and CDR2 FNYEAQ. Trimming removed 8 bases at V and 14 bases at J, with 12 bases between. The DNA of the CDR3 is TGTGCCAGCCCCCCAGCTGGAACCTTC. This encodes CASPPAGTF.

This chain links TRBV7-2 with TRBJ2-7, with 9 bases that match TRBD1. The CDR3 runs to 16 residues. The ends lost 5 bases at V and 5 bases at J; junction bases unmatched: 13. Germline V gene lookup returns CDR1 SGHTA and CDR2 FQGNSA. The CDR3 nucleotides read TGTGCCAGCAGCCTACCGGGGGGACAGGGAGTCCACGAGCAGTACTTC. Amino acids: CASSLPGGQGVHEQYF.

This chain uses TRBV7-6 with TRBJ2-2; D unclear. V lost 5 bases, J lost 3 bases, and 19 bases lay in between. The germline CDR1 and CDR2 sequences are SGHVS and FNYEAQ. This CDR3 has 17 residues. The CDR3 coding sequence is TGTGCCAGCAGCCCGGGCCGTACGGAGTGGGACACCGGGGAGCTGTTTTTT. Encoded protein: CASSPGRTEWDTGELFF.

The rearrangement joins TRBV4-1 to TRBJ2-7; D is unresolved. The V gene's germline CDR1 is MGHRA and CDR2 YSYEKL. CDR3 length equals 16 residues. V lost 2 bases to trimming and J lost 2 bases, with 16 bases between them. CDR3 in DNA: TGCGCCAGCAGCCAATTATTACCGGACGCGACCTACGAGCAGTACTTC. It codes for CASSQLLPDATYEQYF.

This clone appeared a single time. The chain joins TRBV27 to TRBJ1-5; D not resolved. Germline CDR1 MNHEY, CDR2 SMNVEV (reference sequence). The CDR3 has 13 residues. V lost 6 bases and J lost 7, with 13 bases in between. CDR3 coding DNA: TGTGCCAGCAGAAAGGGCGGTAGCCAGCCCCAGCATTTT. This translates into CASRKGGSQPQHF.

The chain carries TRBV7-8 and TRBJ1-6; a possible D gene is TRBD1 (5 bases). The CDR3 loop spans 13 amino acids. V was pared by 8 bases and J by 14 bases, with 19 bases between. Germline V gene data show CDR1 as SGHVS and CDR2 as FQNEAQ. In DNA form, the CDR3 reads TGTGCCAGCGCAGTCGGGGGTGTGGTGGCCCTCCACTTT. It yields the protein CASAVGGVVALHF.

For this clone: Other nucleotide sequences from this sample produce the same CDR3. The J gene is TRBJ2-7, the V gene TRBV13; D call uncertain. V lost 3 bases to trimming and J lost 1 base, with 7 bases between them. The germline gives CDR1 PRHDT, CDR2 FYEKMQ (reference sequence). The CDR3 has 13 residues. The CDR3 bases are TGTGCCAGCAGCTTGGGATCATCCTACGAGCAGTACTTC. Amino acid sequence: CASSLGSSYEQYF.

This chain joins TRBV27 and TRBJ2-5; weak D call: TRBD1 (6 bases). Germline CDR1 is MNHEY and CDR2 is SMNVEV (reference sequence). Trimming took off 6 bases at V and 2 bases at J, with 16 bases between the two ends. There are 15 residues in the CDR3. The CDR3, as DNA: TGTGCCAGCAGCTACTATCAGGGGACACAAGAGACCCAGTACTTC. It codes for CASSYYQGTQETQYF.

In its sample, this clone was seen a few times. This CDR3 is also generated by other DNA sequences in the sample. The CDR3 here is CASSLVGNEQYF. The CDR3 DNA is TGCGCCAGCAGCTTGGTGGGGAACGAGCAGTACTTC. J is TRBJ2-7 and V is TRBV5-1, with D unclear. The CDR3 length is 12 residues. Trimming pared 0 bases from V and 5 bases from J, leaving 6 bases between. Germline assignment: CDR1 SGHRS and CDR2 YFSETQ.

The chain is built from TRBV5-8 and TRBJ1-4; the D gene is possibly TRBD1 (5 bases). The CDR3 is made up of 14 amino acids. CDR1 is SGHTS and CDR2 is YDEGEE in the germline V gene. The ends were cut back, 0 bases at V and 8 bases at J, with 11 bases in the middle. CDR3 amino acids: CASSLGQGREKLFF. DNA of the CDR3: TGTGCCAGCAGCTTGGGGCAGGGACGGGAAAAACTGTTTTTT.

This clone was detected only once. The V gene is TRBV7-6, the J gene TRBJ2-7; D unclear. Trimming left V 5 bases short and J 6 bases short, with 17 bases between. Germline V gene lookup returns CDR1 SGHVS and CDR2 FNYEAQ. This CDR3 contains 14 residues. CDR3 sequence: CASSPGTGSFEQYF. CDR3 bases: TGTGCCAGCAGCCCAGGAACCGGTTCTTTCGAGCAGTACTTC. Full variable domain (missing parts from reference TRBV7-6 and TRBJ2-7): GAGVSQSPRYKVTKRGQDVALRCDPISGHVSLYWYRQALGQGPEFLTYFNYEAQQDKSGLPNDRFSAERPEGSISTLTIQRTEQRDSAMYRCASSPGTGSFEQYFGPGTRLTVT.

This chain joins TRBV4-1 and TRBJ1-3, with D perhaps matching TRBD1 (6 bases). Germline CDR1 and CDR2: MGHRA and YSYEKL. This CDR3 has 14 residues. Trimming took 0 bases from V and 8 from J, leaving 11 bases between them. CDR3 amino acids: CASSQEQGIYTIYF. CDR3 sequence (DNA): TGCGCCAGCAGCCAAGAACAGGGTATCTACACCATATATTTT.